Reported below is one TCR beta chain. Authors' methods: Reference gene primer amplification yielded estimated nucleated cell counts. Assay: immunoSEQ multiplex PCR; the TCRdb copy retains only in-frame clones and omits some. V, J and clone size are taken as reported in that table, and D and trimming were inferred from the DNA itself. The sample shows 62,000 or so clones, about 87% of them seen only once. The data are from a study of blood T cell repertoires in COVID-19. Overall study: Sites in the United States, Italy and Spain provided acute and convalescent COVID-19 samples. In each case, the material was cDNA or gDNA derived from T cells, B-cell-depleted T cells, or PBMCs.

CDR1 SEHNR and CDR2 FQNEAQ come from the germline V gene (reference sequence). This CDR3 is 14 amino acids long. V was cut by 2 bases and J by 3 bases, with 7 bases left in between. Sequencing was performed on peripheral blood. This clonotype originated in a human donor in a cohort sampled during active COVID-19. The chain employs TRBV7-9 and TRBJ2-2; D is perhaps TRBD2 (5 bases). The CDR3 loop is CASSLREDTGELFF. The CDR3 coding sequence is TGTGCCAGCAGCTTACGGGAAGACACCGGGGAGCTGTTTTTT. Combining the CDR3 with reference TRBV7-9 and TRBJ2-2 gives the whole variable domain DTGVSQNPRHKITKRGQNVTFRCDPISEHNRLYWYRQTLGQGPEFLTYFQNEAQLEKSRLLSDRFSAERPKGSFSTLEIQRTEQGDSAMYLCASSLREDTGELFFGEGSRLTVL.